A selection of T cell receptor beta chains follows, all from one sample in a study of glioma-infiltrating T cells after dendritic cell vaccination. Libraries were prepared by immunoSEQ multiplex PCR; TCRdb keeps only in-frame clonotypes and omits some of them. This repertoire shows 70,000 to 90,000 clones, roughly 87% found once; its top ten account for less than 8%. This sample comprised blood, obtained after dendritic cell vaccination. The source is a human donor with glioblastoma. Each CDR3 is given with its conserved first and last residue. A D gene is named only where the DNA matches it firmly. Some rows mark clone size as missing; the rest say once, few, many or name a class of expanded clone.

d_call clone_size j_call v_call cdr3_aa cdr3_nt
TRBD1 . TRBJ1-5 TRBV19 CASSETGGGQPQHF TGTGCCAGTAGTGAAACAGGGGGAGGACAGCCCCAGCATTTT
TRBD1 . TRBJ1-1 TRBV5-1 CASTDRIGGPAEAFF TGCGCCAGCACCGATCGTATAGGGGGCCCCGCTGAAGCTTTCTTT
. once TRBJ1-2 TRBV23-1 CASSPGSPPRDGYTF TGCGCCAGCAGTCCCGGGTCACCACCTCGCGATGGCTACACCTTC
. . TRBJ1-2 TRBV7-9 CASSLDVLAGLNYGYTF TGTGCCAGCAGCTTAGACGTACTTGCGGGCCTAAACTATGGCTACACCTTC
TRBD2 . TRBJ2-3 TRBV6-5 CASSNSGGLQYF TGTGCCAGCAGTAATAGCGGGGGCCTGCAGTATTTT
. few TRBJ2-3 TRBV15 CATSRDNRGLTDTQYF TGTGCCACCAGCAGAGATAACAGGGGACTGACAGATACGCAGTATTTT
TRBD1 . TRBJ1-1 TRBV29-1 CSVERGLAEAFF TGCAGCGTTGAAAGGGGGCTGGCTGAAGCTTTCTTT
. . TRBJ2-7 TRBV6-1 CASSSSRGSYEQYF TGTGCCAGCAGTTCCTCTAGGGGATCCTACGAGCAGTACTTC
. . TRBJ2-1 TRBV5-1 CAAGREGLPYNEQFF TGCGCCGCGGGAAGGGAAGGGCTACCCTACAATGAGCAGTTCTTC
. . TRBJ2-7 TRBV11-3 CASSLDRGDEQYF TGTGCCAGCAGCTTAGACAGGGGAGACGAGCAGTACTTC
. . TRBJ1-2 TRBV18 CASSPRGDYGYTF TGTGCCAGCTCACCACGGGGAGACTATGGCTACACCTTC
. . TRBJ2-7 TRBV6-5 CASSYSQFASYEQYF TGTGCCAGCAGTTACTCGCAGTTCGCCTCCTACGAGCAGTACTTC
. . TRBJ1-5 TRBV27 CASRRAGGYQPQHF TGTGCCAGCAGGAGAGCTGGGGGGTATCAGCCCCAGCATTTT
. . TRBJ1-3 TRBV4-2 CASSQDREGGNTIYF TGTGCCAGCAGCCAAGATCGGGAGGGTGGAAACACCATATATTTT
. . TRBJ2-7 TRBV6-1 CASSGTYEQYF TGTGCCAGCAGTGGGACTTACGAGCAGTACTTC
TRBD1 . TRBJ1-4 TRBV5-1 CASSREGQGALNEKLFF TGCGCCAGCAGCCGGGAGGGACAGGGGGCCCTGAATGAAAAACTGTTTTTT
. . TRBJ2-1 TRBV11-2 CASSLGTHNEQFF TGTGCCAGCAGCTTAGGGACACACAATGAGCAGTTCTTC
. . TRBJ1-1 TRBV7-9 CASSLDARGGTEAFF TGTGCCAGCAGCTTAGACGCGAGGGGAGGCACTGAAGCTTTCTTT
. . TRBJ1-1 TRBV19 CASSANHLNTEAFF TGTGCTAGTAGTGCTAATCACCTGAACACTGAAGCTTTCTTT
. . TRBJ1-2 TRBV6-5 CASSYSGFGGYGYTF TGTGCCAGCAGTTACTCTGGCTTCGGGGGATATGGCTACACCTTC
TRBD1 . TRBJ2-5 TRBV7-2 CASSRQGAETQYF TGTGCCAGCAGTCGACAGGGGGCAGAGACCCAGTACTTC
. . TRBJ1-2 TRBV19 CASRATGGDYGYTF TGTGCCAGTAGGGCTACTGGAGGCGACTATGGCTACACCTTC
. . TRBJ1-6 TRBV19 CASIKTGADSPLHF TGTGCCAGTATTAAGACAGGCGCGGATTCACCCCTCCACTTT
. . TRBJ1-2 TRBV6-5 CASSTMAGDYGYTF TGTGCCAGCAGTACCATGGCAGGGGACTATGGCTACACCTTC
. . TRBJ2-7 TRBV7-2 CASSPNRDEQYF TGTGCCAGCAGCCCCAACAGAGACGAGCAGTACTTC
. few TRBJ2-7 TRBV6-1 CASSEVGDYEQYF TGTGCCAGCAGTGAAGTTGGAGACTACGAGCAGTACTTC
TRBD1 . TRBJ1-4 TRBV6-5 CASSLGQTAEKLFF TGTGCCAGCAGTTTGGGACAGACTGCCGAAAAACTGTTTTTT
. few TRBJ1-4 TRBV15 CATSTTYEKLFF TGTGCCACCAGCACGACATATGAAAAACTGTTTTTT
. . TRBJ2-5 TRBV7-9 CASSPLAPETQYF TGTGCCAGCAGCCCACTAGCTCCTGAGACCCAGTACTTC
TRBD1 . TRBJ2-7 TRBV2 CASSESFSMGQGNHEQYF TGTGCCAGCAGCGAAAGCTTTAGTATGGGACAGGGGAACCACGAGCAGTACTTC
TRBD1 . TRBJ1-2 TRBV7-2 CASSFSRDRGKYGYTF TGTGCCAGCAGCTTCTCCCGGGACAGGGGGAAGTATGGCTACACCTTC
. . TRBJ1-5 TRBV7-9 CASSPGSGNQPQHF TGTGCCAGCAGCCCGGGAAGCGGCAATCAGCCCCAGCATTTT
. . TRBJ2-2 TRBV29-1 CSVERPRDGELFF TGCAGCGTTGAACGCCCTCGGGACGGGGAGCTGTTTTTT
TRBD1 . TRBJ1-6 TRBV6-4 CASSERTGRPPLHF TGTGCCAGCAGTGAACGGACAGGGAGGCCACCCCTCCACTTT
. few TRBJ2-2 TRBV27 CASKGGGAWWGELFF TGTGCCAGCAAGGGTGGGGGGGCCTGGTGGGGGGAGCTGTTTTTT
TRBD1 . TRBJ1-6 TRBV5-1 CASSVGQGSNSPLHF TGCGCCAGCAGCGTAGGACAGGGTTCTAATTCACCCCTCCACTTT
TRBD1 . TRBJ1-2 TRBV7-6 CASSPTGTGDGYTF TGTGCCAGCAGCCCTACTGGGACAGGGGATGGCTACACCTTC
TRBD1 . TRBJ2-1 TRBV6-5 CASSYPRGRGEQFF TGTGCCAGCAGTTACCCCAGGGGGCGCGGGGAGCAGTTCTTC
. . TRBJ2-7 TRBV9 CASSGQSDEQYF TGTGCCAGCAGCGGCCAGTCAGACGAGCAGTACTTC
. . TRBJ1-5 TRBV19 CASSIITAITSYSNQPQHF TGTGCCAGTAGTATAATAACAGCAATTACCTCCTATAGCAATCAGCCCCAGCATTTT
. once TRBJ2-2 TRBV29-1 CSVEAGVVGELFF TGCAGCGTTGAAGCAGGGGTGGTCGGGGAGCTGTTTTTT
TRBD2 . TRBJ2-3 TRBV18 CASSPPSGGAGDTQYF TGTGCCAGCTCACCACCTAGCGGGGGGGCCGGAGATACGCAGTATTTT
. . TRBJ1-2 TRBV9 CASSPGVESYGYTF TGTGCCAGCAGCCCCGGGGTGGAATCCTATGGCTACACCTTC
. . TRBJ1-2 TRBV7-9 CASSKERDNYGYTF TGTGCCAGCAGCAAAGAGAGGGATAACTATGGCTACACCTTC
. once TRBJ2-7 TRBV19 CASSTVQGIEQYF TGTGCCAGTAGTACCGTTCAGGGGATTGAGCAGTACTTC
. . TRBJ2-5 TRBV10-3 CAISPAGQDQETQYF TGTGCCATCAGTCCCGCGGGGCAGGACCAAGAGACCCAGTACTTC
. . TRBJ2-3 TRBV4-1 CASSQVLGGFDTDTQYF TGCGCCAGCAGCCAAGTATTGGGAGGATTTGACACAGATACGCAGTATTTT
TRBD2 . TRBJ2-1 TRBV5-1 CASGVAGGRNNEQFF TGCGCCAGCGGAGTAGCGGGGGGGCGCAACAATGAGCAGTTCTTC
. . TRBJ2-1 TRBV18 CASSPPSVDEQFF TGTGCCAGCTCACCACCGAGCGTCGATGAGCAGTTCTTC